This T cell receptor (beta chain) was recorded in a study of shared clonotypes between healthy human individuals. As for the study in general: Donor ages ranged 18 to 49 years: a couple of women, a few men.

Study observations and caveats: Non-shared clonotypes had lower generation probabilities than those shared by all four donors.

In its sample, this clone was seen a few times. Its antigen is unknown. Deep-level running was used for the assay. The assay was immunoSEQ multiplex PCR, and TCRdb's table has in-frame clones only and misses some. The repertoire holds roughly 1 million clones, with approximately 76% as singletons. CD45RA+ naive and CD45RA-negative memory subsets were separated from CD4+ cells. The clonotype was recovered from a man younger than 30 in good health. Sample: memory CD4+ T cells sorted from blood. Subset noted: CD45RA-negative fraction.

The chain's CDR3 is CASNYGRDREKEQYF. CDR3 nucleotide sequence: TGCGCCAGCAACTATGGCCGGGACAGGGAAAAGGAACAGTACTTC. This chain joins TRBV5-1 and TRBJ2-7, with TRBD1 matching 9 bases. Per germline, CDR1 SGHRS and CDR2 YFSETQ. This CDR3 is built from 15 residues. V shed 6 bases, J shed 10 bases, and the junction held 17 bases outside the gene matches. The full variable domain, completed using reference TRBV5-1 and TRBJ2-7, is KAGVTQTPRYLIKTRGQQVTLSCSPISGHRSVSWYQQTPGQGLQFLFEYFSETQRNKGNFPGRFSGRQFSNSRSEMNVSTLELGDSALYLCASNYGRDREKEQYFGPGTRLTVT.